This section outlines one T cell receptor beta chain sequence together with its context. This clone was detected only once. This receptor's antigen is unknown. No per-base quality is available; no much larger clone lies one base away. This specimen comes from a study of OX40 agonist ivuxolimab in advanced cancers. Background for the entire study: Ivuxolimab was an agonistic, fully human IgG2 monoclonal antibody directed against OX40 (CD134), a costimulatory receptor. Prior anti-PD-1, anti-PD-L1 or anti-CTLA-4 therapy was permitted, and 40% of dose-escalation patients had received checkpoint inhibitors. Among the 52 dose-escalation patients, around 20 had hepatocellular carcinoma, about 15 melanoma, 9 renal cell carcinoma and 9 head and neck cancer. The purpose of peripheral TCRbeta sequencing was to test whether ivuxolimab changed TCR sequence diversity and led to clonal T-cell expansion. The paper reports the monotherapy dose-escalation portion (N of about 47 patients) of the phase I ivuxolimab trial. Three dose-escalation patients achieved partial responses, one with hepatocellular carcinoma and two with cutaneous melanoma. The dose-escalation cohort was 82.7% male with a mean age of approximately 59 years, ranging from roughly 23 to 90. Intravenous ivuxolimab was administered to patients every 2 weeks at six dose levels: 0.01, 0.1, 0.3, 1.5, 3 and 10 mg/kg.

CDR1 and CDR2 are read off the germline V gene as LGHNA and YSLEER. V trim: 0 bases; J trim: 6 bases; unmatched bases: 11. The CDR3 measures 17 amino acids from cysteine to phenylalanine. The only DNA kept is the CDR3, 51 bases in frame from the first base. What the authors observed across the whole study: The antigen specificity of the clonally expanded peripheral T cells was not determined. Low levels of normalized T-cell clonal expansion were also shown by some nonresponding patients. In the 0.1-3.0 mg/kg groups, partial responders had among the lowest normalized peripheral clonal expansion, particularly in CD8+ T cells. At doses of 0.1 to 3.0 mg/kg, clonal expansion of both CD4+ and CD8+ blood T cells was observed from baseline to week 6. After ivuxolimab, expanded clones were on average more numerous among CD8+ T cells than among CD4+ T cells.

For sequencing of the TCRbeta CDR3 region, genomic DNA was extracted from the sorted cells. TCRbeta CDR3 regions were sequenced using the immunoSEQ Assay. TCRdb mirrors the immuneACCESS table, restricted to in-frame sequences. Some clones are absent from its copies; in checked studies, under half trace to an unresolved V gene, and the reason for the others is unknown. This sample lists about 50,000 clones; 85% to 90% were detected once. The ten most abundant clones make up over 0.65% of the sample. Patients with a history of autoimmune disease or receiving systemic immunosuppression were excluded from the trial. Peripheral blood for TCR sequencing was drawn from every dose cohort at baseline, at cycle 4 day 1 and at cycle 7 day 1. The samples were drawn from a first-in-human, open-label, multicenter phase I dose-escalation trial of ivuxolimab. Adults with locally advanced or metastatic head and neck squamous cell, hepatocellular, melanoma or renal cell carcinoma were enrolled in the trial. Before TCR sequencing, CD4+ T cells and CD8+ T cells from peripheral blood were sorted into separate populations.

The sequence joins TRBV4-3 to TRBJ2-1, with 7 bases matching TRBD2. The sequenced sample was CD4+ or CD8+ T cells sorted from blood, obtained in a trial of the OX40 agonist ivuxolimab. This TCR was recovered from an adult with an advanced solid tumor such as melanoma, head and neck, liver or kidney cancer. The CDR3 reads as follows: CASSQDIALAVPNEQFF. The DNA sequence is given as TGCGCCAGCAGCCAAGATATTGCTCTAGCGGTTCCCAATGAGCAGTTCTTC.